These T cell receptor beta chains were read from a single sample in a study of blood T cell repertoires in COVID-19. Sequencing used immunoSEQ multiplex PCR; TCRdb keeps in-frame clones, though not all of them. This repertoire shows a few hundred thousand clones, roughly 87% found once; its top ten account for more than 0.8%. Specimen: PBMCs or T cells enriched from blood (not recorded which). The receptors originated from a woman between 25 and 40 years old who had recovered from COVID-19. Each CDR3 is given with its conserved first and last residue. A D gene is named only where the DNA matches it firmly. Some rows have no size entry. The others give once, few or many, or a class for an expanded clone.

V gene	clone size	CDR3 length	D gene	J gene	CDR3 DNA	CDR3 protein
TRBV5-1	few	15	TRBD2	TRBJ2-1	TGCGCCAGCAGCTTATTAGCGGGGGGAATAAATGAGCAGTTCTTC	CASSLLAGGINEQFF
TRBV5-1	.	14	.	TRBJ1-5	TGCGCCAGCAGCTTGGCCCCGGGTCCTAAGCCCCAGCATTTT	CASSLAPGPKPQHF
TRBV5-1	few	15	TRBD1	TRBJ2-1	TGCGCCAGCAGATCGAGGGGGCCAACCTACAATGAGCAGTTCTTC	CASRSRGPTYNEQFF
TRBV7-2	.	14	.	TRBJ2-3	TGTGCCAGCAGCTTAGTGGGGACATTAGATACGCAGTATTTT	CASSLVGTLDTQYF
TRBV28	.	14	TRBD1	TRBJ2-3	TGTGCCAGTATCCAGGGGGAGACCACAGATACGCAGTATTTT	CASIQGETTDTQYF
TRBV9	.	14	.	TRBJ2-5	TGTGCCAGCAGCGTAGGTAATTCCCAAGAGACCCAGTACTTC	CASSVGNSQETQYF
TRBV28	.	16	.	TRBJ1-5	TGTGCCAGCAGCCGGAAGGGGTCCAGGGCCCGGCAGCCCCAGCATTTT	CASSRKGSRARQPQHF
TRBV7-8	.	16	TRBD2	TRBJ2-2	TGTGCCAGCAGTCCACTAGCGGGGGATCGCCCCGGGGAGCTGTTTTTT	CASSPLAGDRPGELFF
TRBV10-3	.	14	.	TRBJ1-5	TGTGCCATCAGCCAGGGCTCGCGGAATCAGCCCCAGCATTTT	CAISQGSRNQPQHF
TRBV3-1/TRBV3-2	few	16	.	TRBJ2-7	TGTGCCAGCAGCCTTCGACCTGGCACAGGGAACCACGAGCAGTACTTC	CASSLRPGTGNHEQYF
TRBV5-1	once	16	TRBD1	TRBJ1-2	TGCGCCAGCAGCTCCGGCTTCACAGGGGCGGACTATGGCTACACCTTC	CASSSGFTGADYGYTF
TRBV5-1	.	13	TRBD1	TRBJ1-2	TGCGCCAGCAGCTTGGACAGGGGACGCGGCTACACCTTC	CASSLDRGRGYTF
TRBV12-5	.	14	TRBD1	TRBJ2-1	TGTGCTAGTGATACCCGGGACAGTTACAATGAGCAGTTCTTC	CASDTRDSYNEQFF
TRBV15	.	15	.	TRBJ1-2	TGTGCCACCAGCAGAGGTTCAGGGGATAACTATGGCTACACCTTC	CATSRGSGDNYGYTF
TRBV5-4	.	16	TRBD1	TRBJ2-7	TGTGCCAGCAGCCGAGTCCCGGGACAGGGATTGGAAGAGCAGTACTTC	CASSRVPGQGLEEQYF
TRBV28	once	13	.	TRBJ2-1	TGTGCCAGCAGTTTAAGTCAGGACAATGAGCAGTTCTTC	CASSLSQDNEQFF
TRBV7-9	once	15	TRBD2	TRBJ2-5	TGTGCCAGCAGAACCGGGACTAGCGGGGCCGAGACCCAGTACTTC	CASRTGTSGAETQYF
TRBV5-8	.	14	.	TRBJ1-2	TGTGCCAGCAGCGATCGACAGCACAACTATGGCTACACCTTC	CASSDRQHNYGYTF
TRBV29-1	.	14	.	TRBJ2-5	TGCAGCGTCCTGGGGTCGAGGGCACAAGAGACCCAGTACTTC	CSVLGSRAQETQYF
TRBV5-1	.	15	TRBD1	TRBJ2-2	TGCGCCAGCAGCATCCGGGACAGGGTCACCGGGGAGCTGTTTTTT	CASSIRDRVTGELFF
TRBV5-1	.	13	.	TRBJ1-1	TGCGCCAGCAGATCGTTTAGTAACACTGAAGCTTTCTTT	CASRSFSNTEAFF
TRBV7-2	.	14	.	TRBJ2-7	TGTGCCAGCAGCTTAGCGAGGGCGCTGGGCGAGCAGTACTTC	CASSLARALGEQYF
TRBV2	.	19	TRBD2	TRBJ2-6	TGTGCCAGCAGTGACCCGACTAGCGGGGGCCCCTCTGGGGCCAACGTCCTGACTTTC	CASSDPTSGGPSGANVLTF
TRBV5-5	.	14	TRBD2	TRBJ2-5	TGTGCCAGCAGGGTAGCGGGGGGCCTGGAGACCCAGTACTTC	CASRVAGGLETQYF
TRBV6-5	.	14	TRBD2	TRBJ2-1	TGTGCCATCGGGGGTGTGGGGGGGTACAATGAGCAGTTCTTC	CAIGGVGGYNEQFF
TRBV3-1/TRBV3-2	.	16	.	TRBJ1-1	TGTGCCAGCAGCCTCCCTCCCGGCCCGGGAAAGACTGAAGCTTTCTTT	CASSLPPGPGKTEAFF
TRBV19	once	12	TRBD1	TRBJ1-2	TGTGCCAGTAGTCCCGACAGGGCCGGCTACACCTTC	CASSPDRAGYTF
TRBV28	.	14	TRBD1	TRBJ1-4	TGTGCCAGCAGCCCGACAGGGGATAGCGAAAAACTGTTTTTT	CASSPTGDSEKLFF
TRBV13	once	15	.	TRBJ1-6	TGTGCCAGCTCGCGGTGGGGGGAGAATAATTCACCCCTCCACTTT	CASSRWGENNSPLHF
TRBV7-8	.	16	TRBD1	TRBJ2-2	TGTGCCAGCAGCCAAGGACAGGGGGCGACCACCGGGGAGCTGTTTTTT	CASSQGQGATTGELFF
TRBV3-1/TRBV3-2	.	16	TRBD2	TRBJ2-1	TGTGCCAGCAGCCAAGTGCGGGGGATCGCCTATGATGAGCAGTTCTTC	CASSQVRGIAYDEQFF
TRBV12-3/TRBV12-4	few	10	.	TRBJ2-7	TGTGCCAGGATCAGCGACGAGCAGTACTTC	CARISDEQYF
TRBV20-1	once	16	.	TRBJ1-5	TGCAGTGCTAGTTTACCTTCGAGGGTTTTAAATCAGCCCCAGCATTTT	CSASLPSRVLNQPQHF
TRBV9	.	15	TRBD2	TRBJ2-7	TGTGCCAGCAGCCCCGCCGGGGGGGCTTATTATGAGCAGTACTTC	CASSPAGGAYYEQYF
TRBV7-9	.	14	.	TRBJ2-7	TGTGCCAGCAGCTTAGTCGAGGACAGATACGAGCAGTACTTC	CASSLVEDRYEQYF
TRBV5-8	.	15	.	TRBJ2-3	TGTGCCAGCAGCGCCCGACGCGGGGGCACAGATACGCAGTATTTT	CASSARRGGTDTQYF
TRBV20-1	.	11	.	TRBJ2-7	TGCAGTGCCCGCCCCCGGGGTGAGCAGTACTTC	CSARPRGEQYF
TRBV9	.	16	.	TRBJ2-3	TGTGCCAGCAGCGTAGCGGGGGACCCGAACACAGATACGCAGTATTTT	CASSVAGDPNTDTQYF
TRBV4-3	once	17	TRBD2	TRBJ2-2	TGCGCCAGCAGCCAGACGGGAGGGGCCGCGAACACCGGGGAGCTGTTTTTT	CASSQTGGAANTGELFF
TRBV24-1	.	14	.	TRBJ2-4	TGTGCCACCAGTGATATTGGGGCCGGCAACATTCAGTACTTC	CATSDIGAGNIQYF
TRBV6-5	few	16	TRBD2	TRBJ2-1	TGTGCCAGCAGTTACCAAGGGACTAGGGGATACAATGAGCAGTTCTTC	CASSYQGTRGYNEQFF
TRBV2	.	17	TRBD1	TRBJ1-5	TGTGCCAGCAGTGAACAGGGACAGGGGGCCAGGGGTCAGCCCCAGCATTTT	CASSEQGQGARGQPQHF
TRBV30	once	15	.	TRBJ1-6	TGTGCCTGGAGTGTGGGCAGAGGGTCGAGTTCACCCCTCCACTTT	CAWSVGRGSSSPLHF
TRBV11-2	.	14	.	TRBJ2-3	TGTGCCAGCAGCTTAGAGAGGGTGGTAGATACGCAGTATTTT	CASSLERVVDTQYF
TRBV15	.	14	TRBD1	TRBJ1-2	TGTGCCACCAGCAGACGGACAGGGGCGTATGGCTACACCTTC	CATSRRTGAYGYTF